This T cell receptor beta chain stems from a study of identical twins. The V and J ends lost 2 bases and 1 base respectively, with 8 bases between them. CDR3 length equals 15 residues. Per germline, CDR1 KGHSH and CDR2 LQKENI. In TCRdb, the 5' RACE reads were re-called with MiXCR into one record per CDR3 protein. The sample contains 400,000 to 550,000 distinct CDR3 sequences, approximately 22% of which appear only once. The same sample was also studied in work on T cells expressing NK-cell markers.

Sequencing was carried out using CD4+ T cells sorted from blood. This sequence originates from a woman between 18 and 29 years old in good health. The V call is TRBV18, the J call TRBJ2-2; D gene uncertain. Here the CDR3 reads CASSPGQQNTGELFF. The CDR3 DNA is TGTGCCAGCTCACCAGGGCAGCAGAACACCGGGGAGCTGTTTTTT.